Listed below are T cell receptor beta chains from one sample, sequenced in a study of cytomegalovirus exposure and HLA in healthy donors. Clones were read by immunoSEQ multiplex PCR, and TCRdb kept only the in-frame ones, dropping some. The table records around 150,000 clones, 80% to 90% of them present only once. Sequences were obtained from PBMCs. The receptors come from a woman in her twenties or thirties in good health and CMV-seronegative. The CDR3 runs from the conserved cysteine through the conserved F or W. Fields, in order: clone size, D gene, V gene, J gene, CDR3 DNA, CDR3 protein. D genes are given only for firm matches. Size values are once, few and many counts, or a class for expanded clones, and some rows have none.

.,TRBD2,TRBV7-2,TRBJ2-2,TGTGCCAGCAGCGGCCGGGACTACCCTAACACCGGGGAGCTGTTTTTT,CASSGRDYPNTGELFF
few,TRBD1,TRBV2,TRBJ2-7,TGTGCCAGATCCTACAGGGGCGAGCAGTACTTC,CARSYRGEQYF
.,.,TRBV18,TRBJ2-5,TGTGCCAGCTCACCACGCGGGAACCAAGAGACCCAGTACTTC,CASSPRGNQETQYF
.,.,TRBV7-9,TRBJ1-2,TGTGCCAGCAGCTTTGGACAGCCCCAAACCGCTCCTTATGGCTACACCTTC,CASSFGQPQTAPYGYTF
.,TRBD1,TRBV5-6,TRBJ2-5,TGTGCCACCCGAGGGACAGCCCAAGAGACCCAGTACTTC,CATRGTAQETQYF
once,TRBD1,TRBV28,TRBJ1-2,TGTGCCAGCAGCCTACAGGGGGAATATGGCTACACCTTC,CASSLQGEYGYTF
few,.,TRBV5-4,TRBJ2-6,TGTGCCAGCAGCGCCAGGGCAGCTGGGGCCAACGTCCTGACTTTC,CASSARAAGANVLTF
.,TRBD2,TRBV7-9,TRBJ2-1,TGTGCCAGCAGCCCGTGGTTAGCGGGAACCTACAATGAGCAGTTCTTC,CASSPWLAGTYNEQFF
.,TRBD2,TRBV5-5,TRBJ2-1,TGTGCCAGCAGCTTGGAGCGGGAGGGGGATGAGCAGTTCTTC,CASSLEREGDEQFF
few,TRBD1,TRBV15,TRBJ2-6,TGTGCCACCGGACAGGGTAGTTCTGGGGCCAACGTCCTGACTTTC,CATGQGSSGANVLTF
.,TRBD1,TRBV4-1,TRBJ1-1,TGCGCCAGCAGCCAAGAGGACAGGGTAAACACTGAAGCTTTCTTT,CASSQEDRVNTEAFF
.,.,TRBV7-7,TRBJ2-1,TGTGCTAGCAGCTCGGGGATTGGGGATGAGCAGTTCTTC,CASSSGIGDEQFF
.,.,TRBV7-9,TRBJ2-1,TGTGCCAGCAGCTTACCCACGGGAGTTCCTGAGCAGTTCTTC,CASSLPTGVPEQFF
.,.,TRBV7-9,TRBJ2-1,TGTGCCAGCAGCTTGCGGGACGGCAACAATGAGCAGTTCTTC,CASSLRDGNNEQFF